The sequence of this T cell receptor (beta chain) was determined in a study of T cells in Graves' hyperthyroidism and ophthalmopathy. The CDR3 totals 13 residues. V lost 4 bases, J lost 5 bases, and 12 bases lay in between. CDR1 is SGDLS, CDR2 YYNGEE, per germline. Amplified regions were TCR beta CDR3 sequences from RNA transcripts. The HTBI primer set drove a first-round RT-PCR of the TCR CDR3. A single record per CDR3 protein comes from TCRdb applying MiXCR to the multiplex PCR reads. The sample lists around 260,000 distinct CDR3 sequences, 25% to 30% seen once, with more than 25% in the top ten. Patients were aged 18 to 65, had disease duration under 2 months, and had newly diagnosed hyperthyroidism. Source material for PBMCs was about 10 ml fresh peripheral blood. This clonotype occurred many times. Its target is not known. Overall study findings and caveats: In validation, the model predicted ophthalmopathy. These predictions came a median around 5.9 months before onset.

The V gene is TRBV9, the J gene TRBJ1-1, with D tentatively TRBD1 (6 bases). The sequenced sample consisted of blood. This TCR was recovered from a middle-aged man with Graves' hyperthyroidism that later progressed to Graves' ophthalmopathy. The CDR3 loop is CASSLHRDTEAFF. The DNA for the CDR3 is TGTGCCAGCAGCCTGCACAGGGATACTGAAGCTTTCTTT. The full variable domain, its missing parts supplied by reference TRBV9 and TRBJ1-1, is DSGVTQTPKHLITATGQRVTLRCSPRSGDLSVYWYQQSLDQGLQFLIQYYNGEERAKGNILERFSAQQFPDLHSELNLSSLELGDSALYFCASSLHRDTEAFFGQGTRLTVV.